The 29 T cell receptor delta chains below come from one sample, sequenced in a study of gamma-delta T cells after stem cell transplantation. TCRdb redid clone calling on the RT-PCR reads using CATT. The table has roughly 2,900 delta-chain clones, roughly 20% seen once. The sequencing sample was made of gamma-delta T cells. These receptor sequences come from a human donor. It is not recorded whose cells these are; they may come from a transplant donor.

The sample holds a few counts of this clone. This chain connects TRDV1 to TRDJ1, with 12 bases aligning to TRDD3. The CDR3 runs 19 residues. Germline V gene lookup returns CDR1 TSWWSYY and CDR2 QGS. J gave up 2 bases and V 5 bases, and 15 bases lay outside the gene matches. CDR3 in amino acids: CALGPPPTLGDTGTDKLIF. DNA for the CDR3: TGTGCTCTTGGGCCTCCACCTACCCTGGGGGATACGGGGACCGATAAACTCATCTTT.

By its share, this clone is medium-sized. This chain uses TRDV1 with TRDJ1; D is perhaps TRDD3 (5 bases). The germline CDR1 and CDR2 sequences are TSWWSYY and QGS. The CDR3 is 18 amino acids. The V end lost 1 base, the J end lost 0 bases, and 18 bases lay between the germline ends. The chain's CDR3 is CALGEPRRRGPYTDKLIF. The CDR3 bases are TGTGCTCTTGGGGAACCCCGCCGGCGGGGACCGTACACCGATAAACTCATCTTT.

V gene TRDV2 combines with J gene TRDJ1; 8 bases are a match to TRDD3. Trimming at V came to 1 base and at J to 0 bases, leaving 9 bases not matched to a gene. Germline assignment: CDR1 GEAIGNYY and CDR2 EKD. The CDR3 loop spans 17 amino acids. The CDR3 coding sequence is TGTGCCTGTGACACTGTTACTGGGGGGCCGTACACCGATAAACTCATCTTT. Translating gives CACDTVTGGPYTDKLIF.

Relative to its sample, this clone is medium-sized. This chain links TRDV1 with TRDJ1; possible D gene TRDD1, 5 bases. Trimming took off 0 bases at V and 12 bases at J, with 17 bases between the two ends. The germline V gene has CDR1 TSWWSYY and CDR2 QGS. The CDR3 is 14 amino acids. The CDR3 reads CALGELRNPLSFIF. The CDR3 nucleotides are TGTGCTCTTGGGGAACTTCGAAATCCTCTGTCATTCATCTTT.

In the case of this clone: This could be a read error, since a much larger clone is one nucleotide away. The chain combines TRDV2 with TRDJ1, with a weak D call TRDD3 (6 bases). Germline V gene sequence: CDR1 GEAIGNYY, CDR2 EKD. This CDR3 has 15 amino acids. The DNA for the CDR3 is TGTGCCCGTGACACCGGGGGACCGTACACCGATAAACTCATCTTT. It yields the protein CARDTGGPYTDKLIF.

This clone was observed a handful of times. This sequence joins TRDV1 and TRDJ1; 12 bases map to TRDD3. J gave up 6 bases and V 7 bases, and 18 bases lay outside the gene matches. Germline V gene sequence: CDR1 TSWWSYY, CDR2 QGS. The CDR3 loop spans 18 amino acids. CDR3 amino acids: CALVREGPWGIRINKLIF. The CDR3 DNA reads TGTGCTCTTGTCCGAGAGGGGCCCTGGGGGATACGAATCAATAAACTCATCTTT.

This clone is labeled as medium-sized. This sequence joins TRDV2 and TRDJ1; 9 bases are a match to TRDD3. This CDR3 contains 16 residues. The ends lost 5 bases at V and 2 bases at J; junction bases unmatched: 11. Germline V gene sequence: CDR1 GEAIGNYY, CDR2 EKD. The CDR3 here is CACVGLGENGTDKLIF. CDR3 DNA sequence: TGTGCCTGTGTTGGACTGGGGGAAAACGGAACCGATAAACTCATCTTT.

The chain carries TRDV1 and TRDJ1; possibly TRDD3 for D (6 bases). This CDR3 spans 23 amino acids. Germline V gene data show CDR1 as TSWWSYY and CDR2 as QGS. With 2 bases removed from V and 0 bases from J, the gap between germline ends came to 34 bases. The CDR3 DNA is TGTGCTCTTGGGGAAAGAAGGGTACACCTAACTGTCTGGGGCCAACTGTACACCGATAAACTCATCTTT. Protein: CALGERRVHLTVWGQLYTDKLIF.

Comments on this clone: The junction departs from the called germline gene at one end, perhaps through a read error. This chain connects TRDV1 to TRDJ1; 7 bases are a match to TRDD3. Germline CDR1 and CDR2: TSWWSYY and QGS. CDR3 length equals 19 residues. The CDR3 loop reads CALGDDLDEDTRDTDKPIF. The CDR3 region has the DNA TGTGCCCTTGGGGATGACCTGGACGAGGATACGAGGGACACCGATAAACCCATCTTT.

Notes on this clone: A far larger clone is one nucleotide away, so this likely arose from a read error. Other DNA sequences within the sample encode an identical CDR3. The chain combines TRDV1 with TRDJ1, with D perhaps TRDD2 or TRDD3 (7 bases each). Germline assignment: CDR1 TSWWSYY and CDR2 QGS. This CDR3 has 18 residues. Here the CDR3 DNA reads TGTGCTCTTGGGGAACGGTCCTTCCTGGGGGTCAACACTGATAAACTCATCTTT. Its translation is CALGERSFLGVNTDKLIF.

With respect to this clone: A read error is the likely source, as a far larger clone sits one nucleotide away. J is TRDJ3 and V is TRDV2; weak D call: TRDD3 (5 bases). The CDR3 runs 23 residues. Germline loops: CDR1 GEAIGNYY, CDR2 EKD. Trimming shortened V by 0 bases and J by 3 bases, and 29 bases separated the two germline ends. The CDR3 DNA follows: TGTGCCTGTGACACCGCTAATCGTGTTGGGGAAGACAGGAGTGGCTGGGACACCCGACAGATGTTTTTC. Encoded protein: CACDTANRVGEDRSGWDTRQMFF.

On this clone itself: Only one base separates this from a far larger clonotype, so it likely reflects a read error. This rearrangement joins TRDV1 to TRDJ1; 11 bases align to TRDD3. The trim removed 2 bases at V and 3 bases at J, leaving 11 bases unmatched. CDR3 size: 18 residues. Germline CDR1 and CDR2: TSWWSYY and QGS. The CDR3 here is CALGEIPVLGDMADKLIF. In DNA, the CDR3 is TGTGCTCTTGGGGAAATCCCCGTACTGGGGGATATGGCCGATAAACTCATCTTT.

This chain joins TRDV1 and TRDJ1, with 10 positions matching TRDD3. The CDR3 covers 19 residues. Trimming at V came to 3 bases and at J to 0 bases, leaving 13 bases not matched to a gene. Germline-derived CDR1 and CDR2 are TSWWSYY and QGS. The CDR3 spells CALGDFGTGGSVYTDKLIF. DNA of the CDR3: TGTGCTCTTGGGGACTTTGGTACTGGGGGATCGGTGTACACCGATAAACTCATCTTT.

This clone came up a few times. The likely explanation is a read error, given a far larger clone one base away. The chain is built from TRDV3 and TRDJ1, with TRDD3 matching over 8 bases. Germline CDR1 TVYSNPD, CDR2 GDNSRS (reference sequence). With 3 bases clipped from V and 11 bases from J, the junction kept 20 bases outside the gene matches. This CDR3 spans 15 amino acids. For the CDR3, the DNA is TGTGCCTTCCACATCTCCGACGGCGGGGATACTTACCTCATCTTT. Translation: CAFHISDGGDTYLIF.

On this clone: A far larger clone is only one base removed, so a read error is likely. The V gene is TRDV1, the J gene TRDJ1; perhaps TRDD3 as D (6 bases). The CDR3 runs to 25 residues. Germline V gene sequence: CDR1 TSWWSYY, CDR2 QGS. The CDR3 region is CALREPPGIPWGTWGEEDPAGKLIF. In DNA, the CDR3 is TGTGCTCTTAGGGAACCCCCGGGGATTCCTTGGGGCACGTGGGGTGAGGAGGACCCGGCCGGTAAACTCATCTTT.

This clone has more than one count but fewer than ten. V usage is TRDV1 and J usage is TRDJ1; D uncertain. The germline V gene has CDR1 TSWWSYY and CDR2 QGS. This CDR3 region has 15 residues. V gave up 4 bases and J gave up 2 bases, with 14 bases separating them. In DNA form, the CDR3 reads TGTGCTCTTGGGGCCCCGAGGTACGGGACCGATAAACTCATCTTT. It specifies CALGAPRYGTDKLIF.

Details on this clone: A much larger clone lies a single base off, so this may be a read error. The chain joins TRDV2 to TRDJ1, with TRDD3 matching over 7 bases. The CDR3 covers 18 residues. Germline V lookup: CDR1 GEAIGNYY, CDR2 EKD. V lost 3 bases, J lost 2 bases, and 17 bases stayed unmatched. The CDR3 loop is CACDSLGPGDAWTDKLIF. CDR3 DNA: TGTGCCTGTGACTCCCTCGGACCGGGGGATGCTTGGACCGATAAACTCATCTTT.

This clone was counted a few times. The gene calls are TRDV1 and TRDJ1, with TRDD2 matching over 9 bases. The ends lost 4 bases at V and 0 bases at J; junction bases unmatched: 21. The CDR3 is 21 residues long. Per the germline V gene, CDR1 is TSWWSYY and CDR2 is QGS. Written as DNA, the CDR3 is TGTGCTCTTGGGGTCGCACCTTCCTACGTGTGGTGGGGGAAGTACACCGATAAACTCATCTTT. As protein: CALGVAPSYVWWGKYTDKLIF.

J is TRDJ1 and V is TRDV1; 9 bases agree with TRDD3. Germline V gene sequence: CDR1 TSWWSYY, CDR2 QGS. The CDR3 sequence is 20 residues long. J gave up 4 bases and V 2 bases, and 20 bases lay outside the gene matches. Written as DNA, the CDR3 is TGTGCTCTTGGGGAAAAGCCAGGTCTGGGGGATGACTTAGGGGACGATAAACTCATCTTT. It is translated as CALGEKPGLGDDLGDDKLIF.

This clone occurred a few times. V usage is TRDV1 and J usage is TRDJ1, with 13 positions matching TRDD3. In germline, CDR1 is TSWWSYY, CDR2 QGS. This CDR3 spans 23 amino acids. The V gene end was trimmed by 3 bases and the J gene end by 7 bases; junction bases not matched to a gene: 29. CDR3 coding DNA: TGTGCTCTTGGGGACTATTCCCGTACTACCCCCCGTACTGGGGGATACGGGGTTGGTAAACTCATCTTT. It is translated as CALGDYSRTTPRTGGYGVGKLIF.

The J gene is TRDJ1, the V gene TRDV1, with 8 nucleotides matching TRDD3. The junction had 12 bases not matched to a gene; V was cut back by 0 bases and J by 0 bases. The CDR3 has 19 residues. Germline V gene lookup returns CDR1 TSWWSYY and CDR2 QGS. The CDR3 coding sequence is TGTGCTCTTGGGGAACTGTGGCCCCTACTGGGGGTCAACACCGATAAACTCATCTTT. Protein product: CALGELWPLLGVNTDKLIF.

This clone appeared once. The chain recombines TRDV2 with TRDJ1; the match to TRDD3 covers 12 bases. CDR1 is GEAIGNYY and CDR2 is EKD in the germline V gene. This CDR3 comprises 16 residues. V lost 3 bases and J lost 0; bases outside the gene matches: 4. CDR3 DNA sequence: TGTGCCTGTGACTCACTGGGGGATACCAACACCGATAAACTCATCTTT. This codes for CACDSLGDTNTDKLIF.

This clone was picked up a small number of times. A far larger clone is one nucleotide away, so this likely arose from a read error. This chain joins TRDV3 and TRDJ1, with TRDD3 matching over 8 bases. From germline, CDR1 is TVYSNPD and CDR2 GDNSRS (reference sequence). CDR3 size: 13 residues. V dropped 5 bases and J dropped 8; count of bases not matched to a gene: 13. The CDR3 coding sequence is TGTGCCCCCGACAAGCTGGGGGAGACAAAACTCATCTTT. It is translated as CAPDKLGETKLIF.

With respect to this clone: This may arise from a read error, as a much more abundant clone is one base away. The chain is built from TRDV1 and TRDJ1, with 9 bases aligning to TRDD2. This CDR3 has 18 amino acids. The J segment lost 0 bases and the V segment lost 4 bases, leaving 12 bases of the junction unmatched. Germline lookup yields CDR1 TSWWSYY and CDR2 QGS. CDR3 amino acids: CALGAEAFLLIYTDKLIF. The CDR3 nucleotides read TGTGCTCTTGGGGCGGAGGCCTTCCTACTCATTTACACCGATAAACTCATCTTT.

This clone has more than one count but fewer than ten. V usage is TRDV1 and J usage is TRDJ1, with TRDD2 as a possible D gene (5 bases). CDR1 TSWWSYY and CDR2 QGS come from the germline V gene. The CDR3 is made up of 15 amino acids. Trimming pared 1 base from V and 3 bases from J, leaving 12 bases between. The CDR3 is CALGEQRVPPDKLIF. The CDR3 bases are TGTGCTCTTGGGGAACAGAGGGTTCCTCCCGATAAACTCATCTTT.

The J gene is TRDJ1, the V gene TRDV1; 8 bases align to TRDD2. The J segment lost 0 bases and the V segment lost 4 bases, leaving 25 bases of the junction unmatched. The germline gives CDR1 TSWWSYY, CDR2 QGS. The CDR3 is 22 amino acids. For the CDR3, the DNA is TGTGCTCTTGGGGGGACGACTTCCTACCCCCTAAGTGGGGGCTCGTACACCGATAAACTCATCTTT. This sequence encodes CALGGTTSYPLSGGSYTDKLIF.

This clone was seen a handful of times. This likely reflects a read error, since a far larger clone is one base away. The chain recombines TRDV3 with TRDJ1; weak D call: TRDD3 (6 bases). Germline V gene sequence: CDR1 TVYSNPD, CDR2 GDNSRS (reference sequence). This CDR3 comprises 16 residues. With 2 bases removed from V and 0 bases from J, the gap between germline ends came to 19 bases. This CDR3 reads CAFPVGGDRYTDKLIF. CDR3 nucleotides: TGTGCCTTTCCCGTTGGGGGGGACAGGTACACCGATAAACTCATCTTT.

By share of the sample, this clone is medium-sized. This chain links TRDV3 with TRDJ1, with D unresolved. Germline V CDR1 and CDR2: TVYSNPD, GDNSRS (reference sequence). The CDR3 sequence is 14 residues long. V gave up 4 bases and J gave up 9 bases, with 24 bases separating them. This CDR3 reads CAYSLADNGTELIF. CDR3 bases: TGTGCCTACTCTCTAGCCGATAACGGGACTGAACTCATCTTT. The entire variable domain, with the rest obtained from reference TRDV3 and TRDJ1, is as follows: CDKVTQSSPDQTVASGSEVVLLCTYDTVYSNPDLFWYRIRPDYSFQFVFYGDNSRSEGADFTQGRFSVKHILTQKAFHLVISPVRTEDSATYYCAYSLADNGTELIFGKGTRVTVEP.

In its sample, this clone ranks as large. The chain uses TRDV2 and TRDJ1; D perhaps matches TRDD2 (5 bases). This CDR3 has 14 amino acids. CDR1 and CDR2 from the germline V gene are GEAIGNYY and EKD. Trimming took off 6 bases at V and 8 bases at J, with 21 bases between the two ends. Written as DNA, the CDR3 is TGTGCCTGTAACAAACGACACTTCCAGGCCAAACTCATCTTT. Translating it yields CACNKRHFQAKLIF.